This paragraph covers one T cell receptor (beta chain) sequence. What it binds is unknown. This sample is part of a study of T cell responses to AZD1222 COVID-19 vaccine. Study results and caveats: In a largely white British group with more females than males, clonal diversity was possibly underestimated.

Profiled with immunoSEQ multiplex PCR; TCRdb holds only in-frame clones, not every one. Of about 120,000 clones in the sample, 70% to 90% were seen once. The TCR sequence derives from an adult in good health. Sequences were derived from peripheral blood, sampled on day 0 of AZD1222 vaccination.

The CDR3 region has the DNA TGTGCCAGCAGTTACTCGACTTCAGGGTACGGCAATCAGCCCCAGCATTTT. As protein: CASSYSTSGYGNQPQHF. The rearrangement joins TRBV6-2 or TRBV6-3 to TRBJ1-5; D possibly corresponds to TRBD1 (5 bases). The CDR3 spans 17 residues. From germline, CDR1 is MNHEY and CDR2 SVGEGT. Trimming left V 0 bases short and J 2 bases short, with 14 bases between.